The 5 T cell receptor beta chains in this list originate from one sample, sequenced in a study of siplizumab effects on memory and regulatory T cells. The table came from immunoSEQ multiplex PCR; TCRdb's copy has only in-frame clones and leaves some out. Here the sample spans more than 95,000 clones, about 93% being singletons. The sequenced sample was CD4+ T cells sorted from blood. These receptors were collected from a human donor in good health.

The gene calls are TRBV5-5 and TRBJ2-2; perhaps D is TRBD1 or TRBD2 (5 bases each). There are 12 residues in the CDR3. CDR1 and CDR2 (germline): SGHKS, YYEKEE (reference sequence). The ends were cut back, 4 bases at V and 6 bases at J, with 7 bases in the middle. The CDR3 nucleotides read TGTGCCAGCAGCGGGGGTTCCGGGGAGCTGTTTTTT. Residues: CASSGGSGELFF.

The chain employs TRBV18 and TRBJ1-2; possibly TRBD1 for D (5 bases). CDR3 length equals 14 residues. The germline gives CDR1 KGHSH, CDR2 LQKENI. Trimming cost V 6 bases and J 4 bases, with 15 bases left between them. CDR3 nucleotides: TGTGCCAGCTCGGCTAGACAGTTAAGCTATGGCTACACCTTC. Translating gives CASSARQLSYGYTF. Full variable domain (outside the CDR3, taken from reference TRBV18 and TRBJ1-2): NAGVMQNPRHLVRRRGQEARLRCSPMKGHSHVYWYRQLPEEGLKFMVYLQKENIIDESGMPKERFSAEFPKEGPSILRIQQVVRGDSAAYFCASSARQLSYGYTFGSGTRLTVV.

The rearrangement joins TRBV11-2 to TRBJ2-7; 10 bases map to TRBD1. Germline V gives CDR1 SGHAT, CDR2 FQNNGV. This CDR3 contains 16 residues. Trimming at V came to 3 bases and at J to 2 bases, leaving 7 bases not matched to a gene. CDR3 DNA: TGTGCCAGCAGCTTTGGGGGGACAGGGGTCCCCTACGAGCAGTACTTC. The encoded protein is CASSFGGTGVPYEQYF.

V usage is TRBV5-1 and J usage is TRBJ1-1; D gene ambiguous. V shed 4 bases and J shed 1 base, with 17 bases lying between them. In germline, CDR1 is SGHRS, CDR2 YFSETQ. The CDR3 runs to 16 residues. The CDR3 DNA follows: TGCGCCAGCAGCAGGGCGGAGGGTTGGGAGAACACTGAAGCTTTCTTT. Translating it yields CASSRAEGWENTEAFF. Based on the CDR3 plus reference TRBV5-1 and TRBJ1-1, the full variable domain is KAGVTQTPRYLIKTRGQQVTLSCSPISGHRSVSWYQQTPGQGLQFLFEYFSETQRNKGNFPGRFSGRQFSNSRSEMNVSTLELGDSALYLCASSRAEGWENTEAFFGQGTRLTVV.

This clone was counted a single time. The chain has TRBV19 and TRBJ2-7, with D uncertain. The V end lost 4 bases, the J end lost 2 bases, and 9 bases lay between the germline ends. This CDR3 is built from 13 residues. In germline, CDR1 is LNHDA, CDR2 SQIVND (reference sequence). Written as DNA, the CDR3 is TGTGCCAGTAGTACCGGCTCACCCTACGAGCAGTACTTC. It specifies CASSTGSPYEQYF.